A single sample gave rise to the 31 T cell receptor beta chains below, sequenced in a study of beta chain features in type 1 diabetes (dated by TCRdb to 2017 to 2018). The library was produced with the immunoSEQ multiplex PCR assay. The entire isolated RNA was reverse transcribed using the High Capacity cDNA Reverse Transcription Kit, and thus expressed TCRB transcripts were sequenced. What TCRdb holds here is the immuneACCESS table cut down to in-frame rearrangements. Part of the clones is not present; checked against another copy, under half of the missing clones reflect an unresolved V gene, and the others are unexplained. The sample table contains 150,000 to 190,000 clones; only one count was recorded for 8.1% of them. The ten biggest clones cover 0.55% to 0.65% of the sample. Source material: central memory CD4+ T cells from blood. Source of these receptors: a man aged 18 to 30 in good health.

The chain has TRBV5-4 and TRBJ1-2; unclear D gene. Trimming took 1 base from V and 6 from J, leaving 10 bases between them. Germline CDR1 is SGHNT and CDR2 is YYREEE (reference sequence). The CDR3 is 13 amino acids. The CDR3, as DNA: TGTGCCAGCAGCTTGACGCAGGTTCATGGCTACACCTTC. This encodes CASSLTQVHGYTF.

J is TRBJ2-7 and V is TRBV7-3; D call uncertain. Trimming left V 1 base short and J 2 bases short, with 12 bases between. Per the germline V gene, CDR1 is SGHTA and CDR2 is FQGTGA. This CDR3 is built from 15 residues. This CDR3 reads CASSLNPGSAYEQYF. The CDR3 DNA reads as TGTGCCAGCAGCTTAAATCCCGGTTCTGCCTACGAGCAGTACTTC.

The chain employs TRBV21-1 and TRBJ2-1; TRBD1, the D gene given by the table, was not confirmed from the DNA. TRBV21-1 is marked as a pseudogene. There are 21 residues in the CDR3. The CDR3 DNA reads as TGTGCCAGCAGCAAAACCCCTTTCAGAACAGGGGAGGTAAGCTCCTACAATGAGCAGTTCTTC. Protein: CASSKTPFRTGEVSSYNEQFF.

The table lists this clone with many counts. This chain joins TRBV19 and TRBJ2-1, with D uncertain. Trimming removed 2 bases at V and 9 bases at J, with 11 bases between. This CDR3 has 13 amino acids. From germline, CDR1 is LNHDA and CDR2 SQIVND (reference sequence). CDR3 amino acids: CASSIRGSSEQFF. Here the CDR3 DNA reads TGTGCCAGTAGTATACGAGGATCGAGTGAGCAGTTCTTC.

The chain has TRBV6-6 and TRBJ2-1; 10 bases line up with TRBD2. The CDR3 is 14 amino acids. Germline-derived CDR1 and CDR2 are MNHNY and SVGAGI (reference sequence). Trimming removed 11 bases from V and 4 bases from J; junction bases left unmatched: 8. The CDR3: CAGGRTSGYNEQFF. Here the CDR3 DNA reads TGTGCCGGGGGAAGGACTAGCGGATACAATGAGCAGTTCTTC.

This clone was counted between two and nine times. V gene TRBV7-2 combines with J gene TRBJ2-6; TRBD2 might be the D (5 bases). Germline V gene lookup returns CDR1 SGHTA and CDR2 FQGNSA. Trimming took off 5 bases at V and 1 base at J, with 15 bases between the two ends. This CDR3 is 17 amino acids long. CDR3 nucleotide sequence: TGTGCCAGCAGCCAAAATCGGGGTCGGTCTGGGGCCAACGTCCTGACTTTC. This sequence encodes CASSQNRGRSGANVLTF.

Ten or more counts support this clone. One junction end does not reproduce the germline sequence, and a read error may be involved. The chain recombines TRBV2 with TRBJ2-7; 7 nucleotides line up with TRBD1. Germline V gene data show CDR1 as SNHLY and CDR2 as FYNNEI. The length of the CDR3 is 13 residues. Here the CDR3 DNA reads TGTGCCCGCAGCCGGGGACAGACCTACGAGCAGTACTTC. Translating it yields CARSRGQTYEQYF.

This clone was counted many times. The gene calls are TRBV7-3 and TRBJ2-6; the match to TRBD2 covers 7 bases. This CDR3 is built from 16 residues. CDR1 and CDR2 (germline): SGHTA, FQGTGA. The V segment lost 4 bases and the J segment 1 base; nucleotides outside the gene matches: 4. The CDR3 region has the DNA TGTGCCAGCAGCTCCCGGGGGGTATCTGGGGCCAACGTCCTGACTTTC. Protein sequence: CASSSRGVSGANVLTF.

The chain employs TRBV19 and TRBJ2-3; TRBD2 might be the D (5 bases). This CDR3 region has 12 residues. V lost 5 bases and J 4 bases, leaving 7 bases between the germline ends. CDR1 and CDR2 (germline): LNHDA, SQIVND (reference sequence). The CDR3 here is CASSAGADTQYF. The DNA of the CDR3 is TGTGCCAGTAGTGCGGGTGCAGATACGCAGTATTTT.

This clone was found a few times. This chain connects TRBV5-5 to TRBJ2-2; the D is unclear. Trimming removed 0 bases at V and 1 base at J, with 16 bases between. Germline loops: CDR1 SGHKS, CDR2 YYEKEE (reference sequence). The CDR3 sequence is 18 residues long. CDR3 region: CASSLGVRLTLNTGELFF. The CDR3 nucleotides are TGTGCCAGCAGCTTGGGCGTCAGGCTCACCCTGAACACCGGGGAGCTGTTTTTT.

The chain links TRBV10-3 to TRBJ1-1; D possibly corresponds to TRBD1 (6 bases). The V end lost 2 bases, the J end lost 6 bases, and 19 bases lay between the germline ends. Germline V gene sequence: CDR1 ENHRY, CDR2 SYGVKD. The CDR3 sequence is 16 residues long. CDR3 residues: CAISEKTQGNGAEAFF. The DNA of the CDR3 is TGTGCCATCAGTGAGAAGACCCAGGGGAACGGGGCTGAAGCTTTCTTT.

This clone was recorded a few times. The CDR3 DNA reads TGTGCCAGCAGCGTTTATAGCCTGAACACTGAAGCTTTCTTT. It codes for CASSVYSLNTEAFF. The rearrangement uses TRBV9 and TRBJ1-1, with no clear D. Per germline, CDR1 SGDLS and CDR2 YYNGEE. Trimming left V 2 bases short and J 0 bases short, with 8 bases between. The CDR3 contains 14 residues.

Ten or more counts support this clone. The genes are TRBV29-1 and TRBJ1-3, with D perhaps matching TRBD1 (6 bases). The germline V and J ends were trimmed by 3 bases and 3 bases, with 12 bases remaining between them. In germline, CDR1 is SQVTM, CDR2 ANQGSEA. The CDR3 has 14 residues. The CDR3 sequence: CSVEPGGGGNTIYF. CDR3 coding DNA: TGCAGCGTTGAGCCTGGGGGCGGTGGAAACACCATATATTTT.

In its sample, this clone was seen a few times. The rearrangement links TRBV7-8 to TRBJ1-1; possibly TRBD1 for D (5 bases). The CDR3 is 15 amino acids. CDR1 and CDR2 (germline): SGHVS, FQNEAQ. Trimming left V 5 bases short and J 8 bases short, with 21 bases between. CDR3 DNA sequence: TGTGCCAGCAGCCCGTTGGGGCCGGCTGATACCGAAGCTTTCTTT. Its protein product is CASSPLGPADTEAFF.

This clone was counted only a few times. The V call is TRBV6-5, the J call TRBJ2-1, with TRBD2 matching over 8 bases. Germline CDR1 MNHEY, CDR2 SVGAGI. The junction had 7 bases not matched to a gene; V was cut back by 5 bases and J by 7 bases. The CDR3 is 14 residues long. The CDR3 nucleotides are TGTGCCAGCAGTCTGTACCGGGAGGGAAATGAGCAGTTCTTC. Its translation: CASSLYREGNEQFF.

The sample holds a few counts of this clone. The CDR3 DNA reads TGTGCCAGCAGTCCTAACTGGCGGAGCACCGGGGAGCTGTTTTTT. It is translated as CASSPNWRSTGELFF. The gene calls are TRBV28 and TRBJ2-2; D unresolved. The CDR3 covers 15 residues. V lost 5 bases and J 4 bases, leaving 14 bases between the germline ends. Per germline, CDR1 MDHEN and CDR2 SYDVKM. Supplemented by reference TRBV28 and TRBJ2-2, the full variable domain reads DVKVTQSSRYLVKRTGEKVFLECVQDMDHENMFWYRQDPGLGLRLIYFSYDVKMKEKGDIPEGYSVSREKKERFSLILESASTNQTSMYLCASSPNWRSTGELFFGEGSRLTVL.

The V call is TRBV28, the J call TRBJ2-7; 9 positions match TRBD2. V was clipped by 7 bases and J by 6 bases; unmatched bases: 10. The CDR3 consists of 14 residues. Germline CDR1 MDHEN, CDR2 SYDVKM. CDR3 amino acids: CASTLSSGASEQYF. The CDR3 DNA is TGTGCCAGCACCTTGTCTAGCGGGGCTTCCGAGCAGTACTTC.

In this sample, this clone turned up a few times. The CDR3 protein is CASSPIDPTGYGYTF. The CDR3 DNA reads TGTGCCAGCAGCCCTATCGACCCGACAGGCTATGGCTACACCTTC. J is TRBJ1-2 and V is TRBV7-2, with D tentatively TRBD1 (6 bases). V dropped 5 bases and J dropped 4 bases, with 17 bases sitting between them. The CDR3 is made up of 15 amino acids. The germline V gene encodes CDR1 SGHTA and CDR2 FQGNSA.

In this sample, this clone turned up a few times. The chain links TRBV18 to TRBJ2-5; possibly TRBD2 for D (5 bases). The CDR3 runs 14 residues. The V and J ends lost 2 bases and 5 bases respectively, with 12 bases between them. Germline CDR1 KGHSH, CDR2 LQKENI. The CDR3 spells CASSPAGAWETQYF. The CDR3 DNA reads TGTGCCAGCTCACCAGCGGGCGCGTGGGAGACCCAGTACTTC.

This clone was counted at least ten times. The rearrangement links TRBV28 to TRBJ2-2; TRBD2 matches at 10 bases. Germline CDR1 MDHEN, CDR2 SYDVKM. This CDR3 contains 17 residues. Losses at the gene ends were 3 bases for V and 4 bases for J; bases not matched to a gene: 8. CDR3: CASSFDLAGVVTGELFF. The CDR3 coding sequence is TGTGCCAGCAGTTTTGACCTAGCGGGAGTCGTCACCGGGGAGCTGTTTTTT.

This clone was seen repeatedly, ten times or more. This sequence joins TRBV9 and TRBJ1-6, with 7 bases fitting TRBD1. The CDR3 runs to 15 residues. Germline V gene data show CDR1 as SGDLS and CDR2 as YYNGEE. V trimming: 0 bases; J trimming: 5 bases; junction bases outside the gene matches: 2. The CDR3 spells CASSVGGTDNSPLHF. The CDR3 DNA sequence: TGTGCCAGCAGCGTAGGAGGGACAGATAATTCACCCCTCCACTTT. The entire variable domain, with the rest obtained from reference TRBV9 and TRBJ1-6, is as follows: DSGVTQTPKHLITATGQRVTLRCSPRSGDLSVYWYQQSLDQGLQFLIQYYNGEERAKGNILERFSAQQFPDLHSELNLSSLELGDSALYFCASSVGGTDNSPLHFGNGTRLTVT.

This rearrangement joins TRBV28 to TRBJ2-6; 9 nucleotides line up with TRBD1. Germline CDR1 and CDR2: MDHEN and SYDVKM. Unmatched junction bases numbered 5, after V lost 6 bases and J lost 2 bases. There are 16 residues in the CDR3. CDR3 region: CASSVRQGAGANVLTF. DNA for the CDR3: TGTGCCAGCAGCGTAAGACAGGGGGCTGGGGCCAACGTCCTGACTTTC.

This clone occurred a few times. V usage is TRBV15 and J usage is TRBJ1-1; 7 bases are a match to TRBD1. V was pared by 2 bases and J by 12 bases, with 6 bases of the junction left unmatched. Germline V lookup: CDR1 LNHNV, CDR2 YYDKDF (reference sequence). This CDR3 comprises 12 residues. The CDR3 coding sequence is TGTGCCACCAGCAGATTCACAGGGGAACCTTTCTTT. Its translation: CATSRFTGEPFF.

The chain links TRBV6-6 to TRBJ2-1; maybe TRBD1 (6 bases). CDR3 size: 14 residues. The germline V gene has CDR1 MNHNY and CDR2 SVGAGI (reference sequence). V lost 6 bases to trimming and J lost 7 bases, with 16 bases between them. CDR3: CASRDGTWGNEQFF. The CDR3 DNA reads TGTGCCAGCAGGGACGGGACATGGGGGAATGAGCAGTTCTTC.

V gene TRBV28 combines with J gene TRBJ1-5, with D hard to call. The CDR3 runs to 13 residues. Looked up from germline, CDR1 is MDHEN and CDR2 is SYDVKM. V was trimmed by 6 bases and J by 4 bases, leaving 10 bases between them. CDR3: CASSPPRNQPQHF. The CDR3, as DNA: TGTGCCAGCAGCCCCCCCCGGAATCAGCCCCAGCATTTT.

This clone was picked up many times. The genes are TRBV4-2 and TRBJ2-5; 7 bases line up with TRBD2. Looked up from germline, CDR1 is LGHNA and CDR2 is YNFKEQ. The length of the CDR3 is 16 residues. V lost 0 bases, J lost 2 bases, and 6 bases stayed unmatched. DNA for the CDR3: TGTGCCAGCAGCCAAGATCTTAGGGGACTACAAGAGACCCAGTACTTC. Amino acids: CASSQDLRGLQETQYF.

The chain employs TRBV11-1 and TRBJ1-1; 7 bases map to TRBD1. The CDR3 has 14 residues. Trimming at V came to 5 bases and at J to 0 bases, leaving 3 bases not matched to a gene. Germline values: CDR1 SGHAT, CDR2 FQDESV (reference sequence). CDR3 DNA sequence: TGTGCCAGCAGCCCCAGGGGGTTGAACACTGAAGCTTTCTTT. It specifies CASSPRGLNTEAFF. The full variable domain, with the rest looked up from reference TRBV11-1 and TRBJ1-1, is EAEVAQSPRYKITEKSQAVAFWCDPISGHATLYWYRQILGQGPELLVQFQDESVVDDSQLPKDRFSAERLKGVDSTLKIQPAELGDSAMYLCASSPRGLNTEAFFGQGTRLTVV.

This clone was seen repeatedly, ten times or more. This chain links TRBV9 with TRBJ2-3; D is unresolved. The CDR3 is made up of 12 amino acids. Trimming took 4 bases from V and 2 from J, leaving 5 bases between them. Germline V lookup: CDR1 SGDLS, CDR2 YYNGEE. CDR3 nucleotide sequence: TGTGCCAGCAGCTCTAACACAGATACGCAGTATTTT. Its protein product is CASSSNTDTQYF.

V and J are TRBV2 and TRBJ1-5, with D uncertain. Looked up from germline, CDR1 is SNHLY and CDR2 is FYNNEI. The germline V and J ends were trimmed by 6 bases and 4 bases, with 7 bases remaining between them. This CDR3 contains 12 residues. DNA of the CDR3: TGTGCCAGCAGGTATCAGAATCAGCCCCAGCATTTT. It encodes CASRYQNQPQHF.

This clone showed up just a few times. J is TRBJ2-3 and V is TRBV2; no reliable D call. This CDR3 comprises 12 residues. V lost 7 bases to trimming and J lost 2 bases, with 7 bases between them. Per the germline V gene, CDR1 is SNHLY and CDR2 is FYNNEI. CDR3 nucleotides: TGTGCCAGCACCCAGTACACAGATACGCAGTATTTT. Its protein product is CASTQYTDTQYF.

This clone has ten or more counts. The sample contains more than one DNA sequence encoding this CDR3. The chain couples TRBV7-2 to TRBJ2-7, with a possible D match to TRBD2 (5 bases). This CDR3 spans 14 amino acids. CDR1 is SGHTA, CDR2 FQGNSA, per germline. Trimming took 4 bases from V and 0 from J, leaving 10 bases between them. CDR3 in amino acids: CASSSGGSSYEQYF. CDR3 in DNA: TGTGCCAGCAGCTCCGGAGGAAGCTCCTACGAGCAGTACTTC. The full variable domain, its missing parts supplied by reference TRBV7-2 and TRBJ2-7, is GAGVSQSPSNKVTEKGKDVELRCDPISGHTALYWYRQSLGQGLEFLIYFQGNSAPDKSGLPSDRFSAERTGGSVSTLTIQRTQQEDSAVYLCASSSGGSSYEQYFGPGTRLTVT.